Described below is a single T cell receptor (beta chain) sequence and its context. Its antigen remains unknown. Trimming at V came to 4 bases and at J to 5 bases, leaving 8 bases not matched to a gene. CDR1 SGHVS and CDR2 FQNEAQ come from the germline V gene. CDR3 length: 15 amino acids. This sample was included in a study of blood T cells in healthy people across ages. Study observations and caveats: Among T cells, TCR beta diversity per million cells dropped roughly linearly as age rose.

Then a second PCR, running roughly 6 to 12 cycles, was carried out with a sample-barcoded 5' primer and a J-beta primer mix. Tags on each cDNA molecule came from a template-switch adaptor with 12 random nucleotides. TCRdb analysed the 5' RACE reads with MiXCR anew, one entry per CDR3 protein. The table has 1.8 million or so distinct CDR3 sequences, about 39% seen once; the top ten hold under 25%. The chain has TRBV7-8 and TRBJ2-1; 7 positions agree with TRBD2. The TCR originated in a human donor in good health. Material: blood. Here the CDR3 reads CASSSRLAPDNEQFF. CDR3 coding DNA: TGTGCCAGCAGCTCTAGACTAGCCCCTGACAATGAGCAGTTCTTC.